Sequencing of this T cell receptor (beta chain) was carried out in a study of blood T cell repertoires in COVID-19. For the study at large: Sample material is recorded as cDNA or gDNA derived from T cells, B-cell-depleted T cells, or PBMCs.

The germline V and J ends were trimmed by 6 bases and 5 bases, with 11 bases remaining between them. There are 13 residues in the CDR3. CDR1 and CDR2 from the germline V gene are ENHRY and SYGVKD. TCRdb keeps only in-frame clones here, not all; method: immunoSEQ multiplex PCR. The sample lists about 58,000 clones, nearly 95% occurring once. The V and J genes are TRBV10-3 and TRBJ1-5, with D perhaps matching TRBD1 (5 bases). Sequences were obtained from peripheral blood. This TCR was sampled from a man over 45 with active COVID-19. The CDR3 DNA sequence: TGTGCCATCAGGGGGGGTGACCATCAGCCCCAGCATTTT. It specifies CAIRGGDHQPQHF.